Sequencing of this T cell receptor (beta chain) was carried out in a study of multiple sclerosis patients with progressive multifocal leukoencephalopathy. Points from the study as a whole: Before and during natalizumab, the clones expanded at PML already existed. Whether JC virus or general immunocompromise explains the findings remained unclear.

The germline V gene encodes CDR1 SNHLY and CDR2 FYNNEI. The CDR3 consists of 11 residues. V was shortened by 8 bases and J by 4 bases, with 8 bases between the two germline ends. Notes on this clone: Antigen: not known.

TCRdb keeps only in-frame clones here, not all; method: immunoSEQ multiplex PCR. The table shows 25,000 to 35,000 clones, with roughly 87% occurring only once. Noted time point: time of PML onset. This TCR derives from a middle-aged woman with progressive multifocal leukoencephalopathy. The specimen was PBMCs, collected from a patient treated with natalizumab. J is TRBJ1-1 and V is TRBV2; D is uncertain. The CDR3 sequence: CASLEGTEAFF. Written as DNA, the CDR3 is TGTGCCAGCCTTGAGGGCACTGAAGCTTTCTTT.